The clone carrying this TCR beta chain showed up just a few times. What it binds is not known. Included in the TCR beta cDNA libraries were unique molecular identifiers. The authors obtained roughly 500,000 cDNA molecules from roughly 1.1 to 9.2 million T cells. TCRdb itself ran the PCR reads through MiXCR, one entry per CDR3 protein. The table shows 740,000 or so distinct CDR3 sequences, with around 50% occurring only once. The CDR3 is 14 residues long. Per the germline V gene, CDR1 is MNHNY and CDR2 is SVGAGI (reference sequence). With 6 bases clipped from V and 6 bases from J, the junction kept 6 bases outside the gene matches. This sample was included in a study of post-analysis software for immune sequencing data. Study background: Progressive-relapsing, secondary progressive and relapsing-remitting multiple sclerosis were among the disease courses included.

Study-level points and caveats: Under the F measure, samples that were prepared in one batch clustered strongly together. Versus controls, multiple sclerosis patients showed significantly lower diversity (normalized Chao1). Higher frequency in patients than in controls was seen for roughly five TRBV segments, with TRBV5-6, TRBV5-1 and TRBV20-1 among them.

The V and J genes are TRBV6-6 and TRBJ2-1; 9 bases line up with TRBD2. The source of this sequence is a girl aged 10 to 17 with multiple sclerosis. The sample consisted of blood. The CDR3 reads CASRARGRANEQFF. CDR3 nucleotide sequence: TGTGCCAGCAGGGCGCGCGGGAGGGCCAATGAGCAGTTCTTC.